This record concerns one T cell receptor (beta chain) sequence. Its antigen is currently unknown. The data stem from a study of cytomegalovirus exposure and HLA in healthy donors. Study results and caveats: The authors later found HLA-associated TCR beta chains more clonally expanded than equally common others.

Whereas donors were nominally healthy upon sampling, unrecorded immune exposures were probable. PCR primers comprised 60 Vbeta and 13 Jbeta primers. The table came from immunoSEQ multiplex PCR; TCRdb's copy has only in-frame clones and leaves some out. In the table there are about 110,000 clones, more than 75% of which are singletons. Sequencing was performed on PBMCs. The TCR originated in a woman aged 45-65 years in good health and CMV-seropositive.

The CDR3 spells CASSFPGTANTEAFF. The CDR3 nucleotides are TGCGCCAGCAGCTTCCCCGGGACAGCGAACACTGAAGCTTTCTTT. The V and J genes are TRBV5-1 and TRBJ1-1; 7 nucleotides agree with TRBD1. CDR1 and CDR2 (germline): SGHRS, YFSETQ. V dropped 2 bases and J dropped 1; count of bases not matched to a gene: 5. This CDR3 is built from 15 residues.